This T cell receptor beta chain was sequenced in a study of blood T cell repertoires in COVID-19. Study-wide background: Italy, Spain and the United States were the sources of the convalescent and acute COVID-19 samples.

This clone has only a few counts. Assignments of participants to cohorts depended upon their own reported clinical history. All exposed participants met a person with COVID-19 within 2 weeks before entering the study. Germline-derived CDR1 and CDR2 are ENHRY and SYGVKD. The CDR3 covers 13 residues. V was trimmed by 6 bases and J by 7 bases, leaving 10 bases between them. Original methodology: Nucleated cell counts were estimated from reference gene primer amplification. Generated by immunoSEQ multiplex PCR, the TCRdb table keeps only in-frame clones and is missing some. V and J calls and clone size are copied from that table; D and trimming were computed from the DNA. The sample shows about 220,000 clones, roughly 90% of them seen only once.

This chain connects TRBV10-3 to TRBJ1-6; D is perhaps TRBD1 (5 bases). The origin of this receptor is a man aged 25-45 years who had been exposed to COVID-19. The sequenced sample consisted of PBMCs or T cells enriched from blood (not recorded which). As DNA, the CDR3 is TGTGCCATCAGGGACACTCAAAATTCACCCCTCCACTTT. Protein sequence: CAIRDTQNSPLHF.